This is a list of T cell receptor beta chains from one sample in a study of blood T cell repertoires in COVID-19. Libraries were prepared by immunoSEQ multiplex PCR; TCRdb keeps only in-frame clonotypes and omits some of them. Of about 64,000 clones in the sample, nearly 90% are singletons; the top ten hold approximately 3.6%. Material for sequencing was peripheral blood. The receptors were gathered from a man aged 70 or older with acute or convalescent COVID-19. CDR3s include the opening cysteine and the closing phenylalanine or tryptophan. A D gene is named only where the DNA matches it firmly. The size of a clone is reported for some rows only, either as once, few or many, or as a class for expanded clones.

size: .; D: TRBD2; J: TRBJ2-7; V: TRBV6-5; DNA: TGTGCCAGCACCGCTGGAGCGGGAAAAACCTACGAGCAGTACTTC; CDR3: CASTAGAGKTYEQYF
size: .; D: .; J: TRBJ1-5; V: TRBV5-1; DNA: TGCGCCAGCAGCCTATCAGGGTCCCCTCAGCCCCAGCATTTT; CDR3: CASSLSGSPQPQHF
size: medium-sized; D: .; J: TRBJ1-2; V: TRBV5-6; DNA: TGTGCCAGCAGCTCCCACAACCGGGGTAACTATGGCTACACCTTC; CDR3: CASSSHNRGNYGYTF
size: .; D: .; J: TRBJ1-1; V: TRBV5-4; DNA: TGTGCCAGCAGCTTGGGGCGGGTGAACACTGAAGCTTTCTTT; CDR3: CASSLGRVNTEAFF
size: .; D: TRBD1; J: TRBJ2-7; V: TRBV6-5; DNA: TGTGCCACCGAGGGACAGGGAACTTCCTACGAGCAGTACTTC; CDR3: CATEGQGTSYEQYF
size: .; D: .; J: TRBJ1-4; V: TRBV2; DNA: TGTGCCAGCAGTACAGGAGCAACTAATGAAAAACTGTTTTTT; CDR3: CASSTGATNEKLFF
size: .; D: TRBD2; J: TRBJ2-4; V: TRBV5-1; DNA: TGCGCCAGCAGCGCGGGAGGGGGGGCAAGTGCCAAAAACATTCAGTACTTC; CDR3: CASSAGGGASAKNIQYF
size: .; D: TRBD1; J: TRBJ2-3; V: TRBV24-1; DNA: TGTGCCACCAGTGATAAGACAGGGGCTACAGATACGCAGTATTTT; CDR3: CATSDKTGATDTQYF
size: .; D: .; J: TRBJ2-1; V: TRBV21-1; DNA: TGTGCCAGCAGGTGGGGGGGCCCCGGGAATGAGCAGTTCTTC; CDR3: CASRWGGPGNEQFF
size: .; D: TRBD1; J: TRBJ1-5; V: TRBV19; DNA: TGTGCCAGTAGCAGGGACAGGGGGATTCAGCCCCAGCATTTT; CDR3: CASSRDRGIQPQHF
size: .; D: TRBD2; J: TRBJ2-3; V: TRBV2; DNA: TGTGCCAGCACCCTTCGGGGGGGGCTAGATACGCAGTATTTT; CDR3: CASTLRGGLDTQYF
size: .; D: .; J: TRBJ2-7; V: TRBV11-2; DNA: TGTGCCAGCAGCTTAGATCGTAGCGGAATGTACGAGCAGTACTTC; CDR3: CASSLDRSGMYEQYF
size: .; D: .; J: TRBJ2-1; V: TRBV12-1; DNA: TGTGCCAGCAGCTTTGTAACGTCACGGGATTCTAGCGGGGGAGTATACAATGAGCAGTTCTTC; CDR3: CASSFVTSRDSSGGVYNEQFF
size: .; D: TRBD2; J: TRBJ2-7; V: TRBV27; DNA: TGTGCCAGCAGTTTATCGTCTAGCGGGGATCCCTACGAGCAGTACTTC; CDR3: CASSLSSSGDPYEQYF
size: .; D: .; J: TRBJ1-5; V: TRBV30; DNA: TGTGCCTGGAGTGACAGCAGTCAGCCCCAGCATTTT; CDR3: CAWSDSSQPQHF
size: .; D: .; J: TRBJ1-6; V: TRBV30; DNA: TGTGCCTGGACTCGACAGATCTATAATTCACCCCTCCACTTT; CDR3: CAWTRQIYNSPLHF
size: .; D: TRBD1; J: TRBJ2-3; V: TRBV24-1; DNA: TGTGCCACCAGTGATCTAACAGGGGGCAGTAGCACAGATACGCAGTATTTT; CDR3: CATSDLTGGSSTDTQYF
size: .; D: .; J: TRBJ2-7; V: TRBV5-1; DNA: TGCGCCAGCAGCTTGGGCCCAGGCACCCGATCCTACGAGCAGTACTTC; CDR3: CASSLGPGTRSYEQYF
size: .; D: .; J: TRBJ1-5; V: TRBV28; DNA: TGTGCCAGCAACACCCCGATACAGGTTAATCAGCCCCAGCATTTT; CDR3: CASNTPIQVNQPQHF
size: .; D: TRBD1; J: TRBJ2-5; V: TRBV29-1; DNA: TGCAGCGTGACCGGGACAGGGGGAATCGAGACCCAGTACTTC; CDR3: CSVTGTGGIETQYF
size: once; D: .; J: TRBJ1-5; V: TRBV15; DNA: TGTGCCACCAGCAGAGAAGTCCGGGGTCAGCCCCAGCATTTT; CDR3: CATSREVRGQPQHF
size: .; D: .; J: TRBJ2-2; V: TRBV11-2; DNA: TGTGCCAGCAGCCCTAGAGGGGGATCGAACACCGGGGAGCTGTTTTTT; CDR3: CASSPRGGSNTGELFF
size: .; D: .; J: TRBJ1-6; V: TRBV10-3; DNA: TGTGCCATCAGTCCGGGGGATTCACCCCTCCACTTT; CDR3: CAISPGDSPLHF
size: few; D: TRBD1; J: TRBJ1-6; V: TRBV19; DNA: TGTGCCAGTAGTATAGAGTGGGACAGACCCCTCCACTTT; CDR3: CASSIEWDRPLHF
size: .; D: .; J: TRBJ1-6; V: TRBV5-1; DNA: TGCGCCAGCTCCCCCCCGACAGGAAACAACAATTCACCCCTCCACTTT; CDR3: CASSPPTGNNNSPLHF
size: .; D: .; J: TRBJ2-3; V: TRBV6-2/TRBV6-3; DNA: TGTGCCAGCAGCCCTGGGGGGGGGCTGACAGATACGCAGTATTTT; CDR3: CASSPGGGLTDTQYF
size: .; D: .; J: TRBJ1-1; V: TRBV19; DNA: TGTGCCAGTAGTATTTACAGGGCTGCTTTCTTT; CDR3: CASSIYRAAFF
size: .; D: .; J: TRBJ2-1; V: TRBV5-6; DNA: TGTGCCAGCAGCGATACAGTGTACAATGAGCAGTTCTTC; CDR3: CASSDTVYNEQFF
size: .; D: .; J: TRBJ1-6; V: TRBV11-2; DNA: TGTGCCAGCAGCTTTATTAATTCACCCCTCCACTTT; CDR3: CASSFINSPLHF
size: once; D: .; J: TRBJ2-1; V: TRBV11-2; DNA: TGTGCCAGCAGCTTAACCAGTCTCTCCTACAATGAGCAGTTCTTC; CDR3: CASSLTSLSYNEQFF
size: .; D: .; J: TRBJ2-7; V: TRBV28; DNA: TGTGCCAGCAGTTTTCTATCGGGTACCTACGAGCAGTACTTC; CDR3: CASSFLSGTYEQYF
size: .; D: .; J: TRBJ2-7; V: TRBV29-1; DNA: TGCAGCGTTGAGCGGGGGCCTACCTACGAGCAGTACTTC; CDR3: CSVERGPTYEQYF
size: once; D: .; J: TRBJ2-1; V: TRBV7-9; DNA: TGTGCCAGCAGCCCTCTAGGGGTGTGGAGACGTGAGCAGTTCTTC; CDR3: CASSPLGVWRREQFF
size: .; D: TRBD1; J: TRBJ2-2; V: TRBV14; DNA: TGTGCCAGCAGCCAATGGACAGGGGTTGGTACCGGGGAGCTGTTTTTT; CDR3: CASSQWTGVGTGELFF
size: .; D: TRBD1; J: TRBJ1-4; V: TRBV18; DNA: TGTGCCAGCTCACCACGGACAGGGAAGAATGAAAAACTGTTTTTT; CDR3: CASSPRTGKNEKLFF
size: once; D: .; J: TRBJ1-5; V: TRBV3-1/TRBV3-2; DNA: TGTGCCAGCAGCCAAAGTGTGGCGGCGGGACAGCCCCAGCATTTT; CDR3: CASSQSVAAGQPQHF
size: .; D: TRBD2; J: TRBJ2-5; V: TRBV5-1; DNA: TGCGCCAGCAGCTTCTCCGGGACTAGCGGCGAACGGACCCAGTACTTC; CDR3: CASSFSGTSGERTQYF
size: .; D: TRBD1; J: TRBJ1-1; V: TRBV27; DNA: TGTGCCAGCAGTTTTGGGACAGCTAACACTGAAGCTTTCTTT; CDR3: CASSFGTANTEAFF
size: .; D: .; J: TRBJ1-4; V: TRBV20-1; DNA: TGCAGTGCTAGTTTGGGGAGCGAAAAACTGTTTTTT; CDR3: CSASLGSEKLFF
size: .; D: TRBD1; J: TRBJ1-2; V: TRBV18; DNA: TGTGCCAGCTCACACACACAGGGGGCCGACTATGGCTACACCTTC; CDR3: CASSHTQGADYGYTF
size: .; D: .; J: TRBJ2-1; V: TRBV7-7; DNA: TGTGCTAGCAGCGCAGACATGATCTCCTACAATGAGCAGTTCTTC; CDR3: CASSADMISYNEQFF
size: .; D: TRBD1; J: TRBJ1-1; V: TRBV4-3; DNA: TGCGCCAGCAGCCAAGATAGCCCAGGGGGCGGGAACACTGAAGCTTTCTTT; CDR3: CASSQDSPGGGNTEAFF
size: .; D: TRBD2; J: TRBJ2-1; V: TRBV7-6; DNA: TGTGCCAGCAGCTTACCTAGCGGGGGGGGTGAGCAGTTCTTC; CDR3: CASSLPSGGGEQFF
size: .; D: .; J: TRBJ1-4; V: TRBV7-9; DNA: TGTGCCAGCAGCTTACCACGGGATGATACAACTAATGAAAAACTGTTTTTT; CDR3: CASSLPRDDTTNEKLFF
size: once; D: TRBD1; J: TRBJ1-1; V: TRBV5-1; DNA: TGCGCCAGCAGCGAGGGGACAGCTTTGAACACTGAAGCTTTCTTT; CDR3: CASSEGTALNTEAFF
size: .; D: TRBD1; J: TRBJ1-2; V: TRBV24-1; DNA: TGTGCCACCAGTGGGACAGGGGGTTTTGGCTACACCTTC; CDR3: CATSGTGGFGYTF
size: .; D: .; J: TRBJ2-7; V: TRBV7-2; DNA: TGTGCCAGCAGCTTAGCCGAGACCTACGAGCAGTACTTC; CDR3: CASSLAETYEQYF
size: .; D: .; J: TRBJ1-4; V: TRBV28; DNA: TGTGCTAGCCGAGGAGGGAATAATGAAAAACTGTTTTTT; CDR3: CASRGGNNEKLFF
size: .; D: TRBD1; J: TRBJ1-5; V: TRBV10-1; DNA: TGCGCCAGAGGACAGGGTGTTTGTCAGCCCCAGCATTTT; CDR3: CARGQGVCQPQHF
size: .; D: .; J: TRBJ1-6; V: TRBV11-2; DNA: TGTGCCAGCAGCTTAGTCAGGGGAACCAATCCACCCCTCCACTTT; CDR3: CASSLVRGTNPPLHF
size: .; D: .; J: TRBJ1-1; V: TRBV6-1; DNA: TGTGCCAGCAGTGAAGAGGTGGCAGGGCCCATGAACACTGAAGCTTTCTTT; CDR3: CASSEEVAGPMNTEAFF
size: .; D: TRBD2; J: TRBJ2-3; V: TRBV2; DNA: TGTGCCAGCGGGGGACTAGCGGGGTTTTCTAGCACAGATACGCAGTATTTT; CDR3: CASGGLAGFSSTDTQYF
size: .; D: .; J: TRBJ1-5; V: TRBV19; DNA: TGTGCCAGTAGTCTCGGACAGAATCAGCCCCAGCATTTT; CDR3: CASSLGQNQPQHF
size: .; D: .; J: TRBJ1-2; V: TRBV10-3; DNA: TGTGCCATCAGTGAGTCAGGGGGAATGGGCTACACCTTC; CDR3: CAISESGGMGYTF
size: .; D: TRBD2; J: TRBJ2-1; V: TRBV7-2; DNA: TGTGCCAGCAGCCACGGACTAGCGGGGGGCAACAATGAGCAGTTCTTC; CDR3: CASSHGLAGGNNEQFF
size: .; D: TRBD2; J: TRBJ2-3; V: TRBV4-1; DNA: TGCGCCAGCAGCCGCCCTAGCGGGGGCGATTGGGATACGCAGTATTTT; CDR3: CASSRPSGGDWDTQYF
size: .; D: TRBD1; J: TRBJ1-5; V: TRBV19; DNA: TGTGCCAGTAGTATCCCTATCCGGCAGGGGGGTTATCAGCCCCAGCATTTT; CDR3: CASSIPIRQGGYQPQHF
size: .; D: .; J: TRBJ2-5; V: TRBV18; DNA: TGTGCCAGCTCATCGATACAGGGACAAGAGACCCAGTACTTC; CDR3: CASSSIQGQETQYF
size: .; D: TRBD2; J: TRBJ2-1; V: TRBV3-1/TRBV3-2; DNA: TGTGCCAGCAGCAAACTAGCGGGGAATGAGCAGTTCTTC; CDR3: CASSKLAGNEQFF
size: .; D: .; J: TRBJ1-2; V: TRBV19; DNA: TGTGCCAGTAGTGCCCATCTCTTTAGGGGAAACTATGGCTACACCTTC; CDR3: CASSAHLFRGNYGYTF